The 2 T cell receptor beta chains given below trace back to one sample, sequenced in a study of CD8 T cells in Susac syndrome. A quantity of roughly 0.5 to 1 ug RNA underwent reverse transcription using random hexamers. MiXCR, applied by TCRdb to the immunoSEQ multiplex PCR reads, yields one record per CDR3 protein. This sample has some 170,000 distinct CDR3 sequences, with 94% found just once. What was sequenced was CD4+ T cells from PBMCs. These receptors were taken from a human donor with multiple sclerosis.

This chain joins TRBV20-1 and TRBJ2-7; TRBD2 is a possible D gene (6 bases). The length of the CDR3 is 15 residues. CDR1 and CDR2 (germline): DFQATT, SNEGSKA (reference sequence). Trimming stripped 3 bases from V and 2 bases from J, with 17 bases between. The CDR3: CSASPLEGGTYEQYF. CDR3 nucleotides: TGCAGTGCTAGTCCCCTTGAGGGAGGTACCTACGAGCAGTACTTC.

The chain combines TRBV5-4 with TRBJ2-3, with no clear D. CDR3 size: 12 residues. In germline, CDR1 is SGHNT, CDR2 YYREEE (reference sequence). V was shortened by 4 bases and J by 6 bases, with 9 bases between the two germline ends. CDR3 nucleotide sequence: TGTGCCAGCAGCCAAACGGTGGATACGCAGTATTTT. This gives the protein CASSQTVDTQYF.